Listed here are 2 T cell receptor beta chains from one sample, sequenced in a study of beta chain features in type 1 diabetes. Findings and limits, study-wide: The study found moderately but significantly shorter TCRB CDR3s in all four CD4+ subsets of Type 1 diabetes patients.

Antigens for these TCRs are unknown. Every bit of the isolated RNA underwent reverse transcription, so sequencing read expressed TCRB transcripts. Data came from immunoSEQ multiplex PCR; TCRdb stores just in-frame clones and leaves some out. In the table there are hundreds of thousands of clones, roughly 13% of which are singletons. The sample comprised naive CD4+ T cells from blood. The origin of the receptors is a man younger than 35 with type 1 diabetes.

A few counts support this clone. The V call is TRBV7-9, the J call TRBJ2-3; maybe TRBD1 (6 bases). CDR3 length: 17 amino acids. Germline V lookup: CDR1 SEHNR, CDR2 FQNEAQ (reference sequence). The V end was cut by 5 bases, the J end by 2 bases, with 20 bases between. CDR3 DNA sequence: TGTGCCAGCAGCGCCCTCCCGACAGGCCCCACCACAGATACGCAGTATTTT. It is translated as CASSALPTGPTTDTQYF.

The gene calls are TRBV30 and TRBJ1-1; D possibly corresponds to TRBD1 (6 bases). V was cut by 3 bases and J by 3 bases, with 14 bases left in between. The CDR3 runs 14 residues. Looked up from germline, CDR1 is GTSNPN and CDR2 is SVGIG (reference sequence). The CDR3: CAWSGNRADTEAFF. CDR3 DNA: TGTGCCTGGAGCGGCAACAGGGCCGACACTGAAGCTTTCTTT.